This T cell receptor beta chain was profiled in a study of technical replicates of blood from a few donors. The table came from immunoSEQ multiplex PCR; TCRdb's copy has only in-frame clones and leaves some out. The sample consists of 60,000 to 80,000 clones, around 87% of them appearing once. The germline CDR1 and CDR2 sequences are LGHNA and YSLEER. The CDR3 extends over 17 amino acids. The ends were cut back, 1 base at V and 0 bases at J, with 13 bases in the middle. The sample holds one count of this clone. The TCR sequence derives from a human donor in good health. Some clones in this sample may be carry-over from other donors' samples. This chain links TRBV4-3 with TRBJ2-1; D is ambiguous. Sample: PBMCs. The DNA of the CDR3 is TGCGCCAGCAGCCAAGCCCCCCCGCCCAGCTCCTACAATGAGCAGTTCTTC. As protein: CASSQAPPPSSYNEQFF.